Given below is one T cell receptor (beta chain) in context. This sample is drawn from a study of OX40 agonist ivuxolimab in advanced cancers. The CDR3 extends over 17 amino acids. Germline V CDR1 and CDR2: LGHNA, YSLEER. V lost 0 bases, J lost 5 bases, and 17 bases lay in between. The assay was immunoSEQ multiplex PCR, and TCRdb's table has in-frame clones only and misses some. The table records around 25,000 clones, about 88% of them present only once. V usage is TRBV4-3 and J usage is TRBJ2-1; D is undetermined. This material consisted of CD4+ or CD8+ T cells sorted from blood, taken in a trial of the OX40 agonist ivuxolimab. This clonotype was obtained from an adult with an advanced solid tumor such as melanoma, head and neck, liver or kidney cancer. The CDR3 coding sequence is TGCGCCAGCAGCCAAGATCTTAGGACCCGGGCCAACAATGAGCAGTTCTTC. It translates to CASSQDLRTRANNEQFF.